Here is one T cell receptor (beta chain) with its context. Use of 60 Vbeta and 13 Jbeta primers characterized the PCR. The assay was immunoSEQ multiplex PCR, and TCRdb's table has in-frame clones only and misses some. The table includes around 120,000 clones, around 82% detected once. The sample comes from a study of cytomegalovirus exposure and HLA in healthy donors. Donors showed nominal health when sampled, although they likely had unrecorded immune exposures. Sequencing input: PBMCs. This sequence originates from a boy aged 5 to 17 in good health and CMV-seronegative.

The DNA for the CDR3 is TGCAGTGCCAAACAAACACCGGAGCAGTTCTTC. As protein: CSAKQTPEQFF. The chain joins TRBV20-1 to TRBJ2-1; unclear D gene. The CDR3 length is 11 residues. Between the trimmed V and J ends, which lost 6 bases and 10 bases, there was a span of 13 bases. In germline, CDR1 is DFQATT, CDR2 SNEGSKA (reference sequence).